This is a list of T cell receptor beta chains from one sample in a study of T cell repertoires in cytomegalovirus infection. Antigens of these TCRs are unknown. TCRdb redid the calling of the reads with MiXCR, one entry per CDR3 protein. The sample lists some 920,000 distinct CDR3 sequences; less than 40% were seen once. Sequencing used cultured CD8+ T cells from PBMCs, obtained from culture after CMV antigen stimulation. These receptors were taken from a human donor in good health (CMV status not recorded). Some clones in this sample may be carry-over from other donors' samples. Each CDR3 is given without its conserved first and last residue.

V,J,length,CDR3
TRBV14,TRBJ1-3,13,ASSPQGTPGNTIY
TRBV27,TRBJ2-3,17,ASRSRLAGGLESTDTQY
TRBV28,TRBJ2-5,14,ASSFLERGDRETQY
TRBV10-1,TRBJ2-1,10,ASTAGNNEQF
TRBV7-6,TRBJ2-7,14,ASSLLGQGAGHEQY
TRBV7-9,TRBJ2-1,13,ASSNRDRSYNEQF
TRBV19,TRBJ2-2,16,ASSIDNKKYNDGGELF
TRBV19,TRBJ2-1,12,ASSISGGLNEQF
TRBV20-1,TRBJ1-4,13,SAPGLQGVTEKLF
TRBV7-3,TRBJ2-1,13,ASSLFGGGGNEQF
TRBV12-3/TRBV12-4,TRBJ2-2,13,ASSSGQGSAGELF
TRBV7-3,TRBJ2-1,13,ASSGSRTGSNEQF
TRBV7-9,TRBJ2-2,12,ASSPTSNTGELF
TRBV6-5,TRBJ1-2,12,GSTPSGTGDGYT
TRBV10-3,TRBJ1-6,13,AISEDSSYNSPLH
TRBV6-6,TRBJ2-3,13,ASSYKRGGRDTQY
TRBV5-5,TRBJ2-1,13,ASSYPGLADNEQF
TRBV27,TRBJ1-5,11,ASSWGPQKAQH
TRBV12-3/TRBV12-4,TRBJ2-3,13,ASTTDWTGTDTQY
TRBV19,TRBJ2-2,11,ASSSRETGELF
TRBV7-2,TRBJ2-3,16,ASSLLRGGAAGTDTQY
TRBV7-6,TRBJ2-1,15,ASSLLTGGAGGNEQF
TRBV12-3/TRBV12-4,TRBJ1-1,11,ASRYRDRTEAF
TRBV7-9,TRBJ2-7,14,ASRGLHSAESYEQY
TRBV20-1,TRBJ1-6,12,SATGVTYNSPLH
TRBV28,TRBJ2-1,12,ASSLGISYNEQF
TRBV4-1,TRBJ1-4,16,ASSHPRQGLVTNEKLF
TRBV13,TRBJ2-3,13,ASSSRQVGTDTQY
TRBV7-9,TRBJ1-1,12,ASSPGGLYTEAF
TRBV18,TRBJ2-3,11,ASSLTISDTQY
TRBV4-1,TRBJ2-1,14,ASSLPDPPSYNEQF
TRBV13,TRBJ2-7,12,ASSSTGALDEQY
TRBV10-3,TRBJ1-2,12,AIRGTGGGDGYT
TRBV5-8,TRBJ2-3,12,ASSWQVHTDTQY
TRBV6-5,TRBJ2-2,14,ASSYDPGLDTGELF